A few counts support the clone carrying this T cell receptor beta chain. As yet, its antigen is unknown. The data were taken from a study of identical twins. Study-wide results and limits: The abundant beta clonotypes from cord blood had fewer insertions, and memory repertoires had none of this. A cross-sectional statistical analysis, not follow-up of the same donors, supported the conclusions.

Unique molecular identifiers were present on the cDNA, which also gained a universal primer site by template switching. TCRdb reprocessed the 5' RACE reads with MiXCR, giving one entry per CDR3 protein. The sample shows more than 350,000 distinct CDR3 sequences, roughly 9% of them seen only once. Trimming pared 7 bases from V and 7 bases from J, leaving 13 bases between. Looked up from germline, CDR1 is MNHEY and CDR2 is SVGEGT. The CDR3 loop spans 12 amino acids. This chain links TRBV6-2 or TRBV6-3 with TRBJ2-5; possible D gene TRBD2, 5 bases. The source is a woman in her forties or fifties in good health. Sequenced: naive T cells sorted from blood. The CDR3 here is CASTNPGGTQYF. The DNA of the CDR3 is TGTGCCAGCACCAACCCTGGAGGGACCCAGTACTTC.